The rows below give T cell receptor beta chains drawn from one sample of a study of ipilimumab plus nivolumab after autologous stem cell transplantation. The table came from immunoSEQ multiplex PCR; TCRdb's copy has only in-frame clones and leaves some out. This table holds approximately 18,000 clones, roughly four fifths found once. The sample in question was PBMCs, obtained in a trial of ipilimumab plus nivolumab as post-transplant consolidation. These receptor sequences come from a male donor with diffuse large B-cell lymphoma. CDR3s include the opening cysteine and the closing phenylalanine or tryptophan.

cdr3_aa	j_call	v_call
CASSSRVLRDTQYF	TRBJ2-3	TRBV5-4
CASSEGTSGGYEQYF	TRBJ2-7	TRBV6-1
CASSEAGELFF	TRBJ2-2	TRBV6-1
CASSARQGGNTEAFF	TRBJ1-1	TRBV6-1
CASSLVSLAGVPSSYNEQFF	TRBJ2-1	TRBV5-1
CASSSFGVAGEYEQYF	TRBJ2-7	TRBV11-2
CASSSKRGGGYNEQFF	TRBJ2-1	TRBV4-1
CASPLGPINDEQYF	TRBJ2-7	TRBV4-1
CASSLKNLAPQSYTF	TRBJ1-2	TRBV5-4
CASSRRGLSYNEQFF	TRBJ2-1	TRBV27
CASTGSTGGLNEQYF	TRBJ2-7	TRBV6-1
CASSSLTTDYQETQYF	TRBJ2-5	TRBV5-1
CASSLEGLAGYNEQFF	TRBJ2-1	TRBV11-2
CASSWTRMAYNEQFF	TRBJ2-1	TRBV5-6
CASSLRTDQETQYF	TRBJ2-5	TRBV9
CASSITLASSYEQYF	TRBJ2-7	TRBV19
CASSRSWGYGYTF	TRBJ1-2	TRBV6-5
CSVVEPTEAFF	TRBJ1-1	TRBV29-1
CASSQGGQGATGELFF	TRBJ2-2	TRBV4-1
CASSPDQGLAEAFF	TRBJ1-1	TRBV13
CASSLASITGELFF	TRBJ2-2	TRBV5-1
CASSQDLGTSGGAYEQYF	NA	TRBV4-2
CAWSDPGTPAGVNYNEQFF	TRBJ2-1	TRBV30
CASSQDIGAGDPSSTDTQYF	TRBJ2-3	TRBV4-1
CASTRQAASDTQYF	TRBJ2-3	TRBV19
CASSSRIRGTEAFF	TRBJ1-1	TRBV27
CASSSQGGGVYTEAFF	TRBJ1-1	TRBV5-1
CASSLGGRQVGGELFF	TRBJ2-2	TRBV5-1
CASSGSGDSLNEKLFF	TRBJ1-4	TRBV7-3
CASSYSTARRNTEAFF	TRBJ1-1	TRBV6-5
CASSQGTGSREQYF	TRBJ2-7	TRBV4-3
CASSSGRQILNTEAFF	TRBJ1-1	TRBV7-9
CASSISLDGEQYF	TRBJ2-7	TRBV19
CASSLPPPGGGEQYF	NA	TRBV5-4